This T cell receptor beta chain is drawn from a study of T cell repertoires in cytomegalovirus infection. Study details: Recently identified HLA-C-restricted CMV epitopes were among the peptides used.

CDR1 and CDR2 (germline): DFQATT, SNEGSKA (reference sequence). The CDR3 spans 12 residues. This clonotype appeared a few times. No antigen is known for it. Each CDR3 protein is one row after TCRdb ran MiXCR on the reads. The data show about 830,000 distinct CDR3 sequences, approximately 30% seen once. V gene TRBV20-1 combines with J gene TRBJ1-2; no clear D. The clonotype originates from a human donor in good health (CMV status not recorded). Some clones in this sample may be carry-over from other donors' samples. Specimen: cultured CD8+ T cells from PBMCs, collected from culture after CMV antigen stimulation. CDR3 amino acids: CSRDSILGGYTF. As DNA, the CDR3 is TGCAGCCGAGACTCAATCCTCGGGGGCTACACCTTC.